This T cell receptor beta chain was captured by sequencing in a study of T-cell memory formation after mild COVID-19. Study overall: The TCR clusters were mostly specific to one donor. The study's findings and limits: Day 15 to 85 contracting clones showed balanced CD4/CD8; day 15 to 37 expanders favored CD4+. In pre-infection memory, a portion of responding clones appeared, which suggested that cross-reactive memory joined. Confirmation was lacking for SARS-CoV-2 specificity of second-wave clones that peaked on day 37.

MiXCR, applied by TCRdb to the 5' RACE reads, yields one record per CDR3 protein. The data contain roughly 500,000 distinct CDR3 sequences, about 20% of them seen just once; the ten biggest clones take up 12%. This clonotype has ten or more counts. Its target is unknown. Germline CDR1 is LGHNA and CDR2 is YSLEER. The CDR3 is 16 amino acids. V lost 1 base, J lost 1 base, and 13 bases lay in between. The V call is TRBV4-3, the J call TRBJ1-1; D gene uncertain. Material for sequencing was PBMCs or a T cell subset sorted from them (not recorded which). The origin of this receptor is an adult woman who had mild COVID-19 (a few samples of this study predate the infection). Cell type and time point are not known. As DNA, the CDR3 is TGCGCCAGCAGCCAAGGGTTGGTGGGAGGGAACACTGAAGCTTTCTTT. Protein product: CASSQGLVGGNTEAFF.